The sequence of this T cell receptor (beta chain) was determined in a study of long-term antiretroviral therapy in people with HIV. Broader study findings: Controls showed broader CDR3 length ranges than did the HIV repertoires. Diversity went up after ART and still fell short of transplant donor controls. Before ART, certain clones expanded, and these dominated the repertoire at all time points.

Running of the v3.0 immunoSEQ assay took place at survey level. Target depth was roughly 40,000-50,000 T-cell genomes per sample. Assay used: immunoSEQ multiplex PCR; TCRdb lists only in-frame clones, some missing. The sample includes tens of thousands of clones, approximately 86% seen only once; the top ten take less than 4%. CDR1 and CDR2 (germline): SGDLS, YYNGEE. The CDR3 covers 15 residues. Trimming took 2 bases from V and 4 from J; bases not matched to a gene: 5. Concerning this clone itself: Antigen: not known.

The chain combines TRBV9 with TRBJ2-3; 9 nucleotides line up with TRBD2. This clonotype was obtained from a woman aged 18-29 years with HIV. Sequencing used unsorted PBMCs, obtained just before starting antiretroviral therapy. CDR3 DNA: TGTGCCAGCAGCGTTGGCGGGAGGGCGGCAGATACGCAGTATTTT. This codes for CASSVGGRAADTQYF.